The 20 T cell receptor beta chains below were found in one sample sequenced in a study of cytomegalovirus exposure and HLA in healthy donors. The study ran its PCR with 60 Vbeta and 13 Jbeta primers. The table came from immunoSEQ multiplex PCR; TCRdb's copy has only in-frame clones and leaves some out. The sample has 200,000 to 250,000 clones; 82% are singletons. The specimen was PBMCs. The receptors originated from a woman between 40 and 50 years old in good health and CMV-seronegative.

This chain joins TRBV5-1 and TRBJ2-3; TRBD2 might be the D (5 bases). The germline V and J ends were trimmed by 3 bases and 5 bases, with 13 bases remaining between them. The CDR3 consists of 14 residues. Germline CDR1 and CDR2: SGHRS and YFSETQ. The CDR3 nucleotides read TGCGCCAGCAGCTCGGAGGTAGCAGGAGATACGCAGTATTTT. This sequence encodes CASSSEVAGDTQYF.

This clone was observed a single time. V usage is TRBV28 and J usage is TRBJ1-4; D remains ambiguous. Germline V gene lookup returns CDR1 MDHEN and CDR2 SYDVKM. This CDR3 region has 17 residues. Trimming left V 5 bases short and J 7 bases short, with 23 bases between. The CDR3 DNA follows: TGTGCCAGCAGTCTTTCCGGGAGCCCTTGGGGATCTGAAAAACTGTTTTTT. Translation gives CASSLSGSPWGSEKLFF.

This clone was observed once. The chain joins TRBV30 to TRBJ1-1, with D possibly TRBD1 on 5 matching bases. In germline, CDR1 is GTSNPN, CDR2 SVGIG (reference sequence). The CDR3 runs 12 residues. Trimming cost V 2 bases and J 4 bases, with 8 bases left between them. The CDR3, as DNA: TGTGCCTGGAGTAATAGGGGCACTGAAGCTTTCTTT. Residues: CAWSNRGTEAFF.

This sequence joins TRBV10-1 and TRBJ2-1; TRBD1 agrees at 11 bases. Germline V lookup: CDR1 WNHNN, CDR2 SYGVQD (reference sequence). Trimming removed 8 bases from V and 8 bases from J; junction bases left unmatched: 2. This CDR3 region has 12 residues. The CDR3 region has the DNA TGCGCCAGCCAGGGACAGGGGGATGAGCAGTTCTTC. It translates to CASQGQGDEQFF.

This chain links TRBV30 with TRBJ2-3, with D tentatively TRBD1 (5 bases). Trimming took off 3 bases at V and 2 bases at J, with 12 bases between the two ends. Germline assignment: CDR1 GTSNPN and CDR2 SVGIG (reference sequence). The CDR3 is 14 amino acids. The CDR3 DNA is TGTGCCTGGAGCTTCAGGGTTTACACAGATACGCAGTATTTT. Protein: CAWSFRVYTDTQYF.

This rearrangement joins TRBV10-3 to TRBJ1-4, with 8 positions matching TRBD1. Germline V lookup: CDR1 ENHRY, CDR2 SYGVKD. V was clipped by 6 bases and J by 5 bases; unmatched bases: 2. The CDR3 runs 13 residues. The CDR3 spells CAIRRDRNEKLFF. Here the CDR3 DNA reads TGTGCCATCAGAAGGGACAGGAATGAAAAACTGTTTTTT.

This clone was observed a few times. The chain carries TRBV7-2 and TRBJ2-7, with 12 bases lining up with TRBD2. The ends lost 5 bases at V and 3 bases at J; junction bases unmatched: 2. The CDR3 has 14 residues. Per germline, CDR1 SGHTA and CDR2 FQGNSA. The CDR3 sequence is CASSPTSGSYEQYF. Here the CDR3 DNA reads TGTGCCAGCAGCCCGACTAGCGGGAGCTACGAGCAGTACTTC.

The chain joins TRBV9 to TRBJ2-3, with 9 bases that match TRBD2. CDR1 is SGDLS and CDR2 is YYNGEE in the germline V gene. The CDR3 is 16 amino acids. The J segment lost 3 bases and the V segment lost 3 bases, leaving 8 bases of the junction unmatched. The CDR3 protein is CASSAGTSPRTDTQYF. In nucleotides, the CDR3 is TGTGCCAGCAGCGCGGGGACTAGCCCTAGGACAGATACGCAGTATTTT.

The chain combines TRBV4-1 with TRBJ1-4, with a possible D match to TRBD1 (5 bases). The germline V gene has CDR1 MGHRA and CDR2 YSYEKL. Trimming cost V 4 bases and J 8 bases, with 17 bases left between them. The length of the CDR3 is 15 residues. The CDR3 region has the DNA TGCGCCAGCAGCCTCTTGACGGGGGGGAGGGAAAAACTGTTTTTT. It is translated as CASSLLTGGREKLFF.

The table lists this clone with a few counts. This chain connects TRBV25-1 to TRBJ2-3; TRBD1 matches 7 bases. CDR3 length equals 14 residues. Germline lookup yields CDR1 MGHDK and CDR2 SYGVNS. With 4 bases clipped from V and 6 bases from J, the junction kept 7 bases outside the gene matches. The CDR3 DNA reads as TGTGCCAGCAGTGGGAGACAGGGTGGGGATACGCAGTATTTT. It is translated as CASSGRQGGDTQYF.

A note on this clone: An end of the junction differs from the germline gene, which may be a read error. The chain employs TRBV5-1 and TRBJ2-1; 8 nucleotides match TRBD2. Germline CDR1 reads SGHRS; CDR2 reads YFSETQ. The CDR3 is made up of 15 amino acids. CDR3 nucleotide sequence: TGCGCCAGCTGCTTAGGTACGGGAGGGCGGAATGAGCAGTTCTTC. As protein: CASCLGTGGRNEQFF. Variable domain in full (rest from reference TRBV5-1 and TRBJ2-1): KAGVTQTPRYLIKTRGQQVTLSCSPISGHRSVSWYQQTPGQGLQFLFEYFSETQRNKGNFPGRFSGRQFSNSRSEMNVSTLELGDSALYLCASCLGTGGRNEQFFGPGTRLTVL.

The chain is built from TRBV5-8 and TRBJ2-2; 11 positions match TRBD2. The V gene end was trimmed by 4 bases and the J gene end by 9 bases; junction bases not matched to a gene: 11. Germline V gene lookup returns CDR1 SGHTS and CDR2 YDEGEE. The CDR3 totals 16 residues. The CDR3, as DNA: TGTGCCAGCAGCCCAATCAAGACTAGCGGGGTCCGGGAGCTGTTTTTT. This translates into CASSPIKTSGVRELFF. Full variable domain (remainder filled in from reference TRBV5-8 and TRBJ2-2): EAGVTQSPTHLIKTRGQQATLRCSPISGHTSVYWYQQALGLGLQFLLWYDEGEERNRGNFPPRFSGRQFPNYSSELNVNALELEDSALYLCASSPIKTSGVRELFFGEGSRLTVL.

The rearrangement links TRBV30 to TRBJ2-3; a possible D gene is TRBD2 (6 bases). From germline, CDR1 is GTSNPN and CDR2 SVGIG (reference sequence). Trimming pared 0 bases from V and 2 bases from J, leaving 9 bases between. This CDR3 is built from 14 residues. The CDR3 DNA sequence: TGTGCCTGGAGTGTACGCGGGAACACAGATACGCAGTATTTT. This gives the protein CAWSVRGNTDTQYF.

The chain combines TRBV4-1 with TRBJ1-1; 9 bases are a match to TRBD1. V shed 7 bases, J shed 5 bases, and the junction held 11 bases outside the gene matches. The CDR3 is 15 amino acids. Germline assignment: CDR1 MGHRA and CDR2 YSYEKL. The CDR3 spells CASNHKQGAATEAFF. The CDR3 DNA reads as TGCGCCAGCAACCATAAACAGGGGGCGGCGACTGAAGCTTTCTTT.

This chain joins TRBV5-1 and TRBJ2-1; TRBD1 agrees at 8 bases. The germline gives CDR1 SGHRS, CDR2 YFSETQ. V trimming: 1 base; J trimming: 4 bases; junction bases outside the gene matches: 4. This CDR3 is built from 15 residues. This CDR3 reads CASSLSRQGYNEQFF. The CDR3 region has the DNA TGCGCCAGCAGCTTGTCGCGACAGGGGTACAATGAGCAGTTCTTC.

The rearrangement joins TRBV28 to TRBJ1-4; TRBD1 matches at 7 bases. This CDR3 contains 13 residues. Per germline, CDR1 MDHEN and CDR2 SYDVKM. V shed 7 bases, J shed 8 bases, and the junction held 7 bases outside the gene matches. CDR3 in amino acids: CASNTGVNEKLFF. The CDR3 region has the DNA TGTGCCAGCAACACAGGGGTAAACGAAAAACTGTTTTTT.

The CDR3: CASSQEGILGGRGNTEAFF. The CDR3 region has the DNA TGCGCCAGCAGCCAAGAAGGGATATTAGGGGGAAGGGGAAACACTGAAGCTTTCTTT. The chain joins TRBV4-1 to TRBJ1-1; tentatively, D is TRBD1 (6 bases). CDR3 length equals 19 residues. Germline V gene data show CDR1 as MGHRA and CDR2 as YSYEKL. Trimming cost V 0 bases and J 2 bases, with 22 bases left between them.

This chain joins TRBV10-2 and TRBJ2-1; 10 bases match TRBD1. CDR1 and CDR2 (germline): WSHSY, SAAADI. The CDR3 sequence is 17 residues long. After removal of 1 base from V and 3 bases from J, the junction contained 6 bases not matched to a gene. The CDR3 DNA reads as TGCGCCAGCAGTGAGTATCTGGGACAGGGGCTCTACAATGAGCAGTTCTTC. Translating it yields CASSEYLGQGLYNEQFF.

The V and J genes are TRBV5-4 and TRBJ2-6; the D gene is possibly TRBD1 (5 bases). The CDR3 runs to 17 residues. V dropped 4 bases and J dropped 0 bases, with 14 bases sitting between them. Germline CDR1 SGHNT, CDR2 YYREEE (reference sequence). The CDR3 is CASSPRTGNSGANVLTF. CDR3 sequence (DNA): TGTGCCAGCAGCCCAAGAACAGGCAACTCTGGGGCCAACGTCCTGACTTTC.

The V and J genes are TRBV5-1 and TRBJ1-2; 9 nucleotides match TRBD1. In germline, CDR1 is SGHRS, CDR2 YFSETQ. This CDR3 has 16 residues. V gave up 4 bases and J gave up 8 bases; unmatched junction bases: 15. CDR3 sequence: CASSPLRDRAVNGYTF. The CDR3 DNA follows: TGCGCCAGCAGCCCGCTCCGGGACAGGGCTGTAAACGGCTACACCTTC. The full variable domain, its missing parts supplied by reference TRBV5-1 and TRBJ1-2, is KAGVTQTPRYLIKTRGQQVTLSCSPISGHRSVSWYQQTPGQGLQFLFEYFSETQRNKGNFPGRFSGRQFSNSRSEMNVSTLELGDSALYLCASSPLRDRAVNGYTFGSGTRLTVV.